These T cell receptor beta chains were read from a single sample in a study of CXCR3-negative and CXCR3-positive naive CD8 T cells. One entry per CDR3 protein, without DNA, is what TCRdb gives after re-calling the 5' RACE reads. The sample's table shows about 98,000 distinct CDR3 sequences. The sequencing input was naive CXCR3+ CD8+ T cells from blood. These TCRs come from a human donor in good health. Some clones in this sample may be carry-over from other donors' samples. CDR3s include the opening cysteine and the closing phenylalanine or tryptophan. Fields, in order: V gene, J gene, CDR3 protein.

>TRBV9|TRBJ2-7
CASSVSLDGYEQYF
>TRBV29-1|TRBJ1-2
CSVGERDGYGYTF
>TRBV27|TRBJ2-1
CASGFTGANEQFF
>TRBV6-2/TRBV6-3|TRBJ2-1
CASILAGNNEQFF
>TRBV29-1|TRBJ2-2
CSVGGSGELFF
>TRBV25-1|TRBJ1-5
CASSGGGSNQPQHF
>TRBV9|TRBJ2-5
CAGSGSGGYQETQYF
>TRBV7-2|TRBJ2-1
CASSPSRYTENEQFF
>TRBV20-1|TRBJ1-2
CRTQQKGTSDYGYTF
>TRBV18|TRBJ1-1
CASSSTEGTGRSIGGTEAFF
>TRBV19|TRBJ2-1
CASSPGVGRYYEQFF
>TRBV29-1|TRBJ2-7
CSVEGQGSDEQYF
>TRBV14|TRBJ2-1
CASSQDELAGYFEQFF
>TRBV6-4|TRBJ2-3
CASSGTSGTDTQYF
>TRBV28|TRBJ2-1
CASSLSSWAGNEQFF
>TRBV20-1|TRBJ1-2
CSASLPVVDGYTF
>TRBV7-3|TRBJ2-2
CASSLSSGNTGELFF
>TRBV3-1|TRBJ2-3
CASSQDEGAGDTQYF
>TRBV6-4|TRBJ2-7
CASRASGTYEQYF
>TRBV6-5|TRBJ2-7
CASSYSGPSGAYEQYF
>TRBV3-1|TRBJ2-7
CASSQEFGGTGFVYEQYF
>TRBV6-2/TRBV6-3|TRBJ2-1
CASSYPVNEQFF
>TRBV9|TRBJ2-1
CASSVGSSKNEQFF
>TRBV7-9|TRBJ2-7
CASSSPKTGGNHEQYF
>TRBV3-1|TRBJ1-3
CASSQVAATGNTIYF
>TRBV25-1|TRBJ2-6
CASSEYFAAGGFGANVLTF
>TRBV4-3|TRBJ2-7
CASSQDISRSYEQYF
>TRBV7-9|TRBJ2-5
CASSLAGTSGKETQYF
>TRBV6-2/TRBV6-3|TRBJ2-1
CASSPASYNEQFF
>TRBV23-1|TRBJ2-5
CASSQGTGGETQYF
>TRBV28|TRBJ1-2
CASSREWGPYGYTF
>TRBV9|TRBJ1-6
CASSGMDLPLHF
>TRBV4-2|TRBJ2-1
CASSQDPSGGNEQFF
>TRBV7-9|TRBJ1-1
CASRERTVEAFF
>TRBV2|TRBJ2-1
CASLTGRFHEQFF
>TRBV14|TRBJ2-7
CASSQAYGTDYEQYF
>TRBV20-1|TRBJ2-7
CSARDQDSSYEQYF
>TRBV7-2|TRBJ2-1
CATEERGNEQFF
>TRBV7-2|TRBJ2-1
CASSLVMEGEQFF
>TRBV4-3|TRBJ2-7
CASSPGHQLSYEQYF
>TRBV13|TRBJ2-4
CASSSRGQKNIQYF
>TRBV28|TRBJ1-3
CASSGHVDSGNTIYF
>TRBV12-3/TRBV12-4|TRBJ1-4
CASTGPASLNEKLFF
>TRBV2|TRBJ1-1
CASCKREGEGNTEAFF
>TRBV28|TRBJ1-3
CASSSGTGISGNTIYF
>TRBV18|TRBJ1-4
CASSPPVKAYNEKLFF
>TRBV12-3/TRBV12-4|TRBJ1-2
CASTGYSGEIYGYTF
>TRBV6-2/TRBV6-3|TRBJ2-1
CATNRGSSYNEQFF